This TCR beta chain was captured in a study of T cell responses to AZD1222 COVID-19 vaccine. Study details: Second-dose recipients at about 4 or about 12 weeks were treated as one pooled group. Findings and limits, study-wide: Just a handful of AZD1222 recipients tested seropositive at baseline.

Per the germline V gene, CDR1 is KGHSH and CDR2 is LQKENI. Trimming stripped 2 bases from V and 4 bases from J, with 18 bases between. This CDR3 is built from 17 residues. On this clone itself: What it binds is not known.

Generated by immunoSEQ multiplex PCR, the TCRdb table keeps only in-frame clones and is missing some. This sample has around 120,000 clones, with roughly 88% found just once. The sequenced sample was peripheral blood, obtained on day 0 of AZD1222 vaccination. The rearrangement joins TRBV18 to TRBJ1-5, with no clear D. The source is an adult in good health. CDR3 in DNA: TGTGCCAGCTCACCAACCGGCTTGGGTGCGGGGAATCAGCCCCAGCATTTT. It specifies CASSPTGLGAGNQPQHF.